These T cell receptor beta chains were read from a single sample in a study of cytomegalovirus exposure and HLA in healthy donors. Some clones are missing from TCRdb's copy, which holds only in-frame ones; the method was immunoSEQ multiplex PCR. The data hold 120,000 to 150,000 clones, with around 86% observed a single time. Material for sequencing was PBMCs. The receptors were gathered from a female donor in good health and CMV-seronegative. Each CDR3 is given with its conserved first and last residue. A D gene is named only where the DNA matches it firmly. The size entry is marked missing in some rows and otherwise reads once, few, many or a size class.

d_call j_call v_call clone_size cdr3_nt cdr3_aa
- TRBJ2-2 TRBV19 - TGTGCCAGTAGTACCCACAGGGCCGGGGAGCTGTTTTTT CASSTHRAGELFF
TRBD2 TRBJ2-7 TRBV30 - TGTGCCTGGAGTGGTAGTATAAACGGGAGGGTCCCCTCCTACGAGCAGTACTTC CAWSGSINGRVPSYEQYF
- TRBJ2-6 TRBV6-5 - TGTGCCGGTGAAAGCCTCTCTGGGGCCAACGTCCTGACTTTC CAGESLSGANVLTF
- TRBJ2-7 TRBV2 - TGTGCCAGCAGTGAAGGCCCCGTGGGCCCTCTCTACTACGAGCAGTACTTC CASSEGPVGPLYYEQYF
TRBD1 TRBJ1-2 TRBV4-2 few TGTGCCAGCAGCCAAGGGGGACAGGGTGATGGCTACACCTTC CASSQGGQGDGYTF
- TRBJ1-1 TRBV9 - TGTGCCAGCAGCCCGACGGGGGGTTACACTGAAGCTTTCTTT CASSPTGGYTEAFF
- TRBJ2-7 TRBV6-5 - TGTGCCAGCTTCAACCGATTGACGGGCGAGCAGTACTTC CASFNRLTGEQYF
- TRBJ2-1 TRBV19 - TGTGCCAGTAGTCGCGGATTTGAGCAGTTCTTC CASSRGFEQFF
TRBD1 TRBJ1-5 TRBV7-2 - TGTGCCAGCAGCTTAGGGGCAGGGGGCTTTGAGCCCCAGCATTTT CASSLGAGGFEPQHF
TRBD2 TRBJ2-5 TRBV29-1 - TGCAGCTTCAACCCTGGGGGGGAAGAGACCCAGTACTTC CSFNPGGEETQYF
- TRBJ2-5 TRBV11-1 - TGTGCCAGCAGCTTACCTAGGCAACTAACCTCTCAAGAGACCCAGTACTTC CASSLPRQLTSQETQYF
- TRBJ1-2 TRBV28 - TGTGCCAGCAGGAACCTCCAGGGTGGCTACACCTTC CASRNLQGGYTF
TRBD2 TRBJ2-3 TRBV2 - TGTGCCAGCAGAGGGACTAGCGGGAGGGCCCTCTTTAGCACAGATACGCAGTATTTT CASRGTSGRALFSTDTQYF
- TRBJ2-7 TRBV6-5 - TGTGCCAGCAGTTACTCGAATAGGCTAGGCCCCTACGAGCAGTACTTC CASSYSNRLGPYEQYF
- TRBJ1-1 TRBV28 - TGTGCCAGCAGTTTATTCGGACAGAACACTGAAGCTTTCTTT CASSLFGQNTEAFF
TRBD2 TRBJ2-1 TRBV6-4 - TGTGCCAGCAGTTTCCAAGCGGGAGTCCTCACGAATGAGCAGTTCTTC CASSFQAGVLTNEQFF
- TRBJ1-4 TRBV2 - TGTGCCAGCAGTGAAGGGGGCTCAACTAATGAAAAACTGTTTTTT CASSEGGSTNEKLFF
- TRBJ1-1 TRBV6-5 - TGTGCCAGCAGTTACGACGAGGGAAACACTGAAGCTTTCTTT CASSYDEGNTEAFF
TRBD2 TRBJ2-7 TRBV6-5 - TGTGCCAGCAGTTCCGGGACTAAGTTCTACGAGCAGTACTTC CASSSGTKFYEQYF
TRBD2 TRBJ2-2 TRBV7-9 - TGTGCCAGCAGCCCGAGTGCGGGAGGGGCCGGGGAGCTGTTTTTT CASSPSAGGAGELFF
TRBD1 TRBJ1-1 TRBV29-1 once TGCAGCACCGGACAGGTTCATAGGAACACTGAAGCTTTCTTT CSTGQVHRNTEAFF
- TRBJ2-7 TRBV5-6 few TGTGCCAGCAGCTTGCAGGGCCCCTACGAGCAGTACTTC CASSLQGPYEQYF
- TRBJ2-1 TRBV19 - TGTGCCAGTTCAGGGAATGGCAATGAGCAGTTCTTC CASSGNGNEQFF
TRBD2 TRBJ2-7 TRBV10-3 - TGTGCCATCAGTGAGCGGCTAGCGGGGTGGGCCTACGAGCAGTACTTC CAISERLAGWAYEQYF
- TRBJ1-5 TRBV27 - TGTGCCAGCAGTTGGGTGGGCAGCAATCAGCCCCAGCATTTT CASSWVGSNQPQHF
- TRBJ1-5 TRBV19 - TGTGCCAGTACTCCCCACAGTGGCAATCAGCCCCAGCATTTT CASTPHSGNQPQHF
- TRBJ1-1 TRBV6-5 - TGTGCCAGCAGACCCGGACAGCACACTGAAGCTTTCTTT CASRPGQHTEAFF
- TRBJ2-3 TRBV7-2 - TGTGCCAGCAGCTTAGATTTGCGGGATACGCAGTATTTT CASSLDLRDTQYF
TRBD2 TRBJ2-2 TRBV6-5 few TGTGCCAGCGGACTAGCGGTAACCGGGGAGCTGTTTTTT CASGLAVTGELFF
- TRBJ2-1 TRBV29-1 - TGCAGCGTTGTATCCGGCTACAATGAGCAGTTCTTC CSVVSGYNEQFF
TRBD1 TRBJ1-4 TRBV2 many TGTGCCAGCAGTCCTGGACAGGGTAGAGCGAGGGTGATTTTT CASSPGQGRARVIF
TRBD1 TRBJ1-1 TRBV19 - TGTGCCAGTAGTATCCTGGGACAGGTGAACACTGAAGCTTTCTTT CASSILGQVNTEAFF